The 30 T cell receptor beta chains given below trace back to one sample, sequenced in a study of T cell repertoires in ileal Crohn's disease. Profiled with immunoSEQ multiplex PCR; TCRdb holds only in-frame clones, not every one. This sample has about 7,400 clones, with roughly 74% found just once. Time point described: neoterminal ileum biopsy at postoperative endoscopy, about 6 months after surgery. The sequencing input was ileal tissue. The source is an adult with Crohn's disease.

This rearrangement joins TRBV15 to TRBJ2-7, with 8 bases that match TRBD1. CDR3 length equals 16 residues. Germline CDR1 is LNHNV and CDR2 is YYDKDF (reference sequence). With V trimmed by 0 bases and J by 4 bases, 8 bases remained unmatched. CDR3 in amino acids: CATSREVTDRDYEQYF. In DNA form, the CDR3 reads TGTGCCACCAGCAGAGAAGTAACGGACAGGGATTACGAGCAGTACTTC.

V and J are TRBV5-1 and TRBJ2-1, with 7 bases fitting TRBD2. This CDR3 contains 14 residues. The germline V gene has CDR1 SGHRS and CDR2 YFSETQ. V gave up 0 bases and J gave up 7 bases; unmatched junction bases: 4. The CDR3 region is CASSLGGGWNEQFF. DNA of the CDR3: TGCGCCAGCAGCTTGGGGGGAGGGTGGAATGAGCAGTTCTTC.

The J gene is TRBJ2-2, the V gene TRBV2, with TRBD2 identical over 7 bases. Germline loops: CDR1 SNHLY, CDR2 FYNNEI. V dropped 4 bases and J dropped 2; count of bases not matched to a gene: 7. CDR3 size: 16 residues. CDR3 amino acids: CASSGRGTKNTGELFF. DNA of the CDR3: TGTGCCAGCAGTGGACGAGGGACTAAAAACACCGGGGAGCTGTTTTTT.

The chain carries TRBV5-4 and TRBJ1-1; 7 positions agree with TRBD1. Unmatched junction bases numbered 8, after V lost 3 bases and J lost 3 bases. This CDR3 has 15 amino acids. Germline V gene sequence: CDR1 SGHNT, CDR2 YYREEE (reference sequence). The CDR3 spells CASSSLDRAYTEAFF. CDR3 in DNA: TGTGCCAGCAGCTCCCTCGACAGGGCCTACACTGAAGCTTTCTTT.

This clone has only a few counts. The chain joins TRBV18 to TRBJ1-3, with D hard to call. The CDR3 runs 15 residues. The V end was cut by 3 bases, the J end by 0 bases, with 9 bases between. The germline gives CDR1 KGHSH, CDR2 LQKENI. CDR3 residues: CASSPGVRSGNTIYF. CDR3 nucleotides: TGTGCCAGCTCACCCGGAGTTCGCTCTGGAAACACCATATATTTT. Variable domain in full (rest from reference TRBV18 and TRBJ1-3): NAGVMQNPRHLVRRRGQEARLRCSPMKGHSHVYWYRQLPEEGLKFMVYLQKENIIDESGMPKERFSAEFPKEGPSILRIQQVVRGDSAAYFCASSPGVRSGNTIYFGEGSWLTVV.

The chain couples TRBV27 to TRBJ1-4; D might be TRBD1 (5 bases). The germline V gene has CDR1 MNHEY and CDR2 SMNVEV (reference sequence). CDR3 length equals 17 residues. Between the trimmed V and J ends, which lost 4 bases and 7 bases, there was a span of 22 bases. CDR3 loop: CASSSPSGREGSEKLFF. The CDR3 DNA reads TGTGCCAGCAGTTCCCCCTCGGGGAGGGAGGGGAGTGAAAAACTGTTTTTT.

Of note for this clone: Distinct nucleotide sequences in the sample also encode this CDR3. This chain links TRBV6-1 with TRBJ1-6; TRBD1 agrees at 8 bases. This CDR3 has 15 amino acids. After removal of 1 base from V and 6 bases from J, the junction contained 2 bases not matched to a gene. Germline V CDR1 and CDR2: MNHNS, SASEGT. CDR3 coding DNA: TGTGCCAGCAGTGAAGAAACAGGGGGTAATTCACCCCTCCACTTT. Its translation: CASSEETGGNSPLHF.

The chain couples TRBV6-5 to TRBJ1-1, with 8 bases lining up with TRBD1. The CDR3 spans 15 residues. J lost 4 bases, V lost 2 bases, and 6 bases had no gene match. The germline V gene encodes CDR1 MNHEY and CDR2 SVGAGI. The CDR3 loop is CASSYATGGGTEAFF. CDR3 nucleotide sequence: TGTGCCAGCAGTTACGCCACAGGGGGTGGCACTGAAGCTTTCTTT.

This clone was counted a few times. The J gene is TRBJ2-1, the V gene TRBV11-3; TRBD2 matches 11 bases. Germline CDR1 is SGHNT and CDR2 is YENEEA. The CDR3 totals 14 residues. The V and J ends lost 7 bases and 4 bases, in that order; junction bases with no gene match: 3. CDR3 nucleotide sequence: TGTGCCAGCATCGCTAGCGGGGGGTACAATGAGCAGTTCTTC. Amino acids: CASIASGGYNEQFF.

This clone occurred a few times. J is TRBJ2-1 and V is TRBV7-2, with 10 positions matching TRBD2. The CDR3 has 16 amino acids. V trimming: 2 bases; J trimming: 0 bases; junction bases outside the gene matches: 1. Germline CDR1 and CDR2: SGHTA and FQGNSA. The CDR3 protein is CASSLLAGVSYNEQFF. The CDR3 DNA follows: TGTGCCAGCAGCTTACTAGCGGGGGTCTCCTACAATGAGCAGTTCTTC.

V is TRBV15 and J is TRBJ1-4, with TRBD1 matching over 7 bases. The trim removed 1 base at V and 3 bases at J, leaving 5 bases unmatched. The V gene's germline CDR1 is LNHNV and CDR2 YYDKDF (reference sequence). This CDR3 spans 16 amino acids. CDR3 loop: CATSRAPGGSNEKLFF. For the CDR3, the DNA is TGTGCCACCAGCAGAGCGCCAGGGGGGTCTAATGAAAAACTGTTTTTT.

The V call is TRBV5-4, the J call TRBJ1-2, with TRBD1 matching 8 bases. This CDR3 is 13 amino acids long. Trimming at V came to 3 bases and at J to 8 bases, leaving 6 bases not matched to a gene. The germline V gene has CDR1 SGHNT and CDR2 YYREEE (reference sequence). CDR3 protein: CASSSDRVGGYTF. Written as DNA, the CDR3 is TGTGCCAGCAGCTCGGACAGGGTGGGAGGCTACACCTTC.

The rearrangement uses TRBV5-4 and TRBJ2-1; 9 nucleotides agree with TRBD2. After removal of 4 bases from V and 4 bases from J, the junction contained 6 bases not matched to a gene. Germline lookup yields CDR1 SGHNT and CDR2 YYREEE (reference sequence). The CDR3 consists of 15 residues. CDR3 protein: CASSPRLAEYNEQFF. The DNA of the CDR3 is TGTGCCAGCAGCCCACGACTAGCGGAATACAATGAGCAGTTCTTC.

The rearrangement uses TRBV5-8 and TRBJ2-2; 8 bases match TRBD1. After removal of 3 bases from V and 5 bases from J, the junction contained 9 bases not matched to a gene. There are 16 residues in the CDR3. The V gene's germline CDR1 is SGHTS and CDR2 YDEGEE. The CDR3 nucleotides are TGTGCCAGCAGCTCCTGGACAGGGTCGGAAACCGGGGAGCTGTTTTTT. Protein product: CASSSWTGSETGELFF.

The chain has TRBV2 and TRBJ2-7, with TRBD1 identical over 7 bases. V trimming: 8 bases; J trimming: 6 bases; junction bases outside the gene matches: 10. Germline V gene data show CDR1 as SNHLY and CDR2 as FYNNEI. The CDR3 extends over 13 amino acids. The CDR3 here is CASLDDRVGEQYF. The CDR3 DNA reads TGTGCCAGCTTAGACGACAGGGTGGGCGAGCAGTACTTC.

The rearrangement links TRBV5-6 to TRBJ1-2; no firm D call. The CDR3 is 15 amino acids. Trimming left V 1 base short and J 8 bases short, with 18 bases between. Germline values: CDR1 SGHDT, CDR2 YYEEEE. The CDR3: CASSLRAGLPRGYTF. The CDR3 nucleotides are TGTGCCAGCAGCTTGCGGGCCGGACTCCCAAGGGGCTACACCTTC.

DNA of the CDR3: TGCGCCAGCAGCCCTCGACAGGGGGCGTGGGACCATTATGGCTACACCTTC. Protein: CASSPRQGAWDHYGYTF. The V call is TRBV4-1, the J call TRBJ1-2; 10 positions match TRBD1. CDR3 length equals 17 residues. Germline loops: CDR1 MGHRA, CDR2 YSYEKL. Trimming took 4 bases from V and 5 from J; bases not matched to a gene: 13.

The chain links TRBV5-1 to TRBJ2-3, with D tentatively TRBD1 (5 bases). CDR3 length: 15 residues. Germline lookup yields CDR1 SGHRS and CDR2 YFSETQ. The V end lost 6 bases, the J end lost 0 bases, and 14 bases lay between the germline ends. The CDR3: CASTRDSTSTDTQYF. The DNA for the CDR3 is TGCGCCAGCACGAGAGACAGCACTAGCACAGATACGCAGTATTTT. The whole variable domain, remainder taken from reference TRBV5-1 and TRBJ2-3, is KAGVTQTPRYLIKTRGQQVTLSCSPISGHRSVSWYQQTPGQGLQFLFEYFSETQRNKGNFPGRFSGRQFSNSRSEMNVSTLELGDSALYLCASTRDSTSTDTQYFGPGTRLTVL.

This clone occurred once. This sequence joins TRBV5-6 and TRBJ2-7; D might be TRBD2 (5 bases). V was cut by 5 bases and J by 0 bases, with 12 bases left in between. CDR1 SGHDT and CDR2 YYEEEE come from the germline V gene. The CDR3 length is 14 residues. The CDR3 protein is CASRAGLTSYEQYF. The CDR3 DNA reads as TGTGCCAGCAGGGCCGGACTTACCTCCTACGAGCAGTACTTC.

The rearrangement links TRBV30 to TRBJ2-2; maybe TRBD1 (5 bases). The V and J ends lost 5 bases and 10 bases respectively, with 23 bases between them. The CDR3 runs to 15 residues. Germline V gene lookup returns CDR1 GTSNPN and CDR2 SVGIG (reference sequence). CDR3 sequence reads: CAWDVGRARVEELFF. The CDR3 region has the DNA TGTGCCTGGGATGTAGGCAGGGCGAGAGTCGAGGAGCTGTTTTTT.

This chain joins TRBV30 and TRBJ2-7, with D possibly being TRBD1 (6 bases). V shed 5 bases and J shed 2 bases, with 13 bases lying between them. This CDR3 is built from 13 residues. Germline lookup yields CDR1 GTSNPN and CDR2 SVGIG (reference sequence). CDR3 loop: CAWGRGIAYEQYF. The CDR3 nucleotides read TGTGCCTGGGGCAGGGGAATCGCCTACGAGCAGTACTTC.

In its sample, this clone is medium-sized. Here the CDR3 reads CASSQDNSGNTIYF. In DNA, the CDR3 is TGTGCCAGCAGCCAAGACAACTCTGGAAACACCATATATTTT. The V and J genes are TRBV5-4 and TRBJ1-3; D gene ambiguous. The CDR3 loop spans 14 amino acids. V lost 4 bases to trimming and J lost 0 bases, with 8 bases between them. Per the germline V gene, CDR1 is SGHNT and CDR2 is YYREEE (reference sequence).

The chain uses TRBV11-2 and TRBJ2-3, with 12 bases aligning to TRBD2. Germline values: CDR1 SGHAT, CDR2 FQNNGV. CDR3 length: 17 residues. V dropped 2 bases and J dropped 3; count of bases not matched to a gene: 6. The CDR3, as DNA: TGTGCCAGCAGCTTAAGTAGGGGGACTAGCGGGACAGATACGCAGTATTTT. The encoded protein is CASSLSRGTSGTDTQYF.

The J gene is TRBJ2-1, the V gene TRBV2, with 8 bases matching TRBD1. The germline CDR1 and CDR2 sequences are SNHLY and FYNNEI. Trimming removed 5 bases from V and 7 bases from J; junction bases left unmatched: 10. The CDR3 consists of 15 residues. The CDR3 loop is CASSQDRDPSNEQFF. In DNA form, the CDR3 reads TGTGCCAGCAGTCAGGACAGGGACCCCTCAAATGAGCAGTTCTTC.

The CDR3: CASSTKQGRHQPQHF. DNA of the CDR3: TGTGCCAGCAGTACAAAACAGGGGCGACATCAGCCCCAGCATTTT. The chain combines TRBV6-5 with TRBJ1-5; 7 bases align to TRBD1. Trimming cost V 5 bases and J 5 bases; bases outside gene matches: 9. CDR3 length equals 15 residues. The germline CDR1 and CDR2 sequences are MNHEY and SVGAGI.

By share, this clone counts as medium-sized. This chain uses TRBV2 with TRBJ1-4, with D unresolved. Germline CDR1 is SNHLY and CDR2 is FYNNEI. V was trimmed by 4 bases and J by 8 bases, leaving 14 bases between them. The CDR3 sequence is 14 residues long. The CDR3 coding sequence is TGTGCCAGCAGTGTTACCGGACTGGGGGAAAAACTGTTTTTT. Its translation: CASSVTGLGEKLFF.

The J gene is TRBJ2-5, the V gene TRBV7-9; 10 nucleotides align to TRBD1. The ends lost 4 bases at V and 2 bases at J; junction bases unmatched: 13. This CDR3 is built from 18 residues. CDR1 is SEHNR, CDR2 FQNEAQ, per germline (reference sequence). CDR3 sequence: CASSSLGQGPLIQETQYF. CDR3 in DNA: TGTGCCAGCAGCTCCCTGGGACAGGGGCCCCTTATTCAAGAGACCCAGTACTTC.

A note on this clone: The junction departs from germline at one end; a sequencing error may be responsible. The chain has TRBV7-9 and TRBJ2-2; possibly TRBD2 for D (6 bases). Germline assignment: CDR1 SEHNR and CDR2 FQNEAQ (reference sequence). The CDR3 sequence is 17 residues long. The CDR3 region is CAGSTLGTQYRTGELFF. CDR3 nucleotides: TGTGCCGGCAGCACCCTCGGGACTCAATACCGTACCGGGGAGCTGTTTTTT. Using reference TRBV7-9 and TRBJ2-2 for the parts outside the CDR3, the full variable domain is DTGVSQNPRHKITKRGQNVTFRCDPISEHNRLYWYRQTLGQGPEFLTYFQNEAQLEKSRLLSDRFSAERPKGSFSTLEIQRTEQGDSAMYLCAGSTLGTQYRTGELFFGEGSRLTVL.

This clone was detected only a few times. The CDR3 bases are TGTGCCAGCAGTTACCAGGTGCAGTTTAGCTCCTACGAGCAGTACTTC. Translated: CASSYQVQFSSYEQYF. The gene calls are TRBV6-5 and TRBJ2-7; D remains unclear. CDR3 length equals 16 residues. CDR1 and CDR2 (germline): MNHEY, SVGAGI. The germline V and J ends were trimmed by 2 bases and 0 bases, with 14 bases remaining between them.

In its sample, this clone was seen a few times. The chain uses TRBV9 and TRBJ1-5, with D possibly being TRBD1 (6 bases). Between the trimmed V and J ends, which lost 3 bases and 4 bases, there was a span of 14 bases. Germline lookup yields CDR1 SGDLS and CDR2 YYNGEE. The CDR3 extends over 15 amino acids. The CDR3 DNA is TGTGCCAGCAGCGAGTCGACAGGAGCTAATCAGCCCCAGCATTTT. It encodes CASSESTGANQPQHF.